The 18 T cell receptor beta chains reported below all come from one sample, sequenced in a study of early T cells in non-severe SARS-CoV-2 infection. TCRdb re-analysed the 5' RACE reads in MiXCR, keeping a single row per CDR3 protein. The sample lists 80,000 to 100,000 distinct CDR3 sequences, 11% occurring once. Sequences were derived from whole blood, sampled at baseline. The receptor set was obtained from an adult who was a healthcare worker with PCR-confirmed SARS-CoV-2 infection or an uninfected control (not recorded which).

The chain carries TRBV7-2 and TRBJ1-2; D not resolved. V was clipped by 5 bases and J by 3 bases, with 13 bases between them. The CDR3 runs to 14 residues. From germline, CDR1 is SGHTA and CDR2 FQGNSA. In DNA, the CDR3 is TGTGCCAGCAGCCCCTCCCGGACGGACTATGGCTACACCTTC. Translated: CASSPSRTDYGYTF.

This clonotype has more than one count but fewer than ten. J is TRBJ1-5 and V is TRBV27; possible D gene TRBD1, 5 bases. The V and J ends lost 5 bases and 4 bases respectively, with 12 bases between them. Germline values: CDR1 MNHEY, CDR2 SMNVEV (reference sequence). The CDR3 is made up of 14 amino acids. The CDR3 nucleotides read TGTGCCAGCAGTCTAGGGGACGGGAATCAGCCCCAGCATTTT. It translates to CASSLGDGNQPQHF.

This clonotype was seen more than once but under ten times. The J gene is TRBJ2-7, the V gene TRBV27; D is perhaps TRBD2 (5 bases). The CDR3 runs to 13 residues. The ends were cut back, 3 bases at V and 2 bases at J, with 8 bases in the middle. CDR1 MNHEY and CDR2 SMNVEV come from the germline V gene (reference sequence). CDR3 loop: CASSFSGTYEQYF. Here the CDR3 DNA reads TGTGCCAGCAGTTTCAGCGGTACCTACGAGCAGTACTTC.

This clonotype appeared a few times. The chain uses TRBV29-1 and TRBJ1-1, with a weak D call TRBD1 (5 bases). V was shortened by 7 bases and J by 5 bases, with 8 bases between the two germline ends. The CDR3 covers 10 residues. Germline values: CDR1 SQVTM, CDR2 ANQGSEA. CDR3 sequence: CSAGGTEAFF. DNA of the CDR3: TGCAGCGCTGGGGGGACTGAAGCTTTCTTT.

This clonotype was counted between two and nine times. The genes are TRBV7-2 and TRBJ1-2; D uncertain. This CDR3 is built from 12 residues. V dropped 6 bases and J dropped 0 bases, with 5 bases sitting between them. Germline V lookup: CDR1 SGHTA, CDR2 FQGNSA. CDR3 protein: CASRRTNYGYTF. The CDR3 coding sequence is TGTGCCAGCAGGAGAACTAACTATGGCTACACCTTC.

The V gene is TRBV20-1, the J gene TRBJ2-1; 10 nucleotides align to TRBD2. Germline V lookup: CDR1 DFQATT, CDR2 SNEGSKA (reference sequence). With 3 bases clipped from V and 8 bases from J, the junction kept 16 bases outside the gene matches. The CDR3 length is 17 residues. CDR3 nucleotides: TGCAGTGCTAGCGTCCCTAGCGGGAGAACGGGATATCATGAGCAGTTCTTC. This translates into CSASVPSGRTGYHEQFF.

This clonotype occurred a few times. The chain joins TRBV12-3 or TRBV12-4 to TRBJ2-3; 7 positions agree with TRBD2. V lost 7 bases to trimming and J lost 6 bases; unmatched junction nucleotides: 10. CDR3 size: 14 residues. The CDR3 loop reads CASTSGLGTDTQYF. For the CDR3, the DNA is TGTGCCAGCACTTCCGGACTAGGTACGGATACGCAGTATTTT.

The gene calls are TRBV11-2 and TRBJ2-7; D not resolved. There are 14 residues in the CDR3. Germline CDR1 is SGHAT and CDR2 is FQNNGV. V lost 6 bases, J lost 0 bases, and 12 bases lay in between. In DNA, the CDR3 is TGTGCCAGCAGAACAATTCAGTACTCCTACGAGCAGTACTTC. Its protein is CASRTIQYSYEQYF.

The rearrangement joins TRBV6-5 to TRBJ1-1; tentatively, D is TRBD1 (5 bases). Germline CDR1 reads MNHEY; CDR2 reads SVGAGI. The CDR3 loop spans 15 amino acids. V lost 6 bases and J 6 bases, leaving 20 bases between the germline ends. CDR3 protein: CASRGRTGGFSEAFF. CDR3 bases: TGTGCCAGCAGAGGGAGGACGGGGGGTTTTTCTGAAGCTTTCTTT.

Ten or more counts support this clonotype. This chain uses TRBV24-1 with TRBJ1-4, with D uncertain. Trimming took 10 bases from V and 0 from J, leaving 14 bases between them. The germline V gene has CDR1 KGHDR and CDR2 SFDVKD. CDR3 size: 15 residues. The CDR3 loop reads CATSAGRATNEKLFF. In DNA, the CDR3 is TGTGCCACGAGCGCCGGGAGAGCAACTAATGAAAAACTGTTTTTT.

This clonotype was recorded at least ten times. The chain is built from TRBV20-1 and TRBJ2-6; 8 bases are a match to TRBD2. CDR3 size: 18 residues. Germline assignment: CDR1 DFQATT and CDR2 SNEGSKA (reference sequence). J was trimmed by 2 bases and V by 1 base; bases with no gene match: 10. The CDR3 DNA reads as TGCAGTGCTAGAGCCCGGGAGGGGGGAAGGGCTGGGGCCAACGTCCTGACTTTC. Amino acid sequence: CSARAREGGRAGANVLTF.

The table lists this clonotype with a few counts. The chain uses TRBV5-1 and TRBJ2-7, with 14 bases identical to TRBD2. This CDR3 spans 18 amino acids. V gave up 5 bases and J gave up 0 bases; unmatched junction bases: 10. The germline V gene has CDR1 SGHRS and CDR2 YFSETQ. CDR3 residues: CASSSGTSGGLSSYEQYF. CDR3 coding DNA: TGCGCCAGCAGTTCCGGGACTAGCGGGGGCCTTAGCTCCTACGAGCAGTACTTC.

The rearrangement joins TRBV3-1 to TRBJ1-4; D unresolved. Germline CDR1 is LGHDT and CDR2 is YNNKEL (reference sequence). Trimming left V 1 base short and J 5 bases short, with 11 bases between. The CDR3 has 15 amino acids. CDR3 sequence reads: CASSQGDNLNEKLFF. CDR3 bases: TGTGCCAGCAGCCAAGGTGACAACTTAAATGAAAAACTGTTTTTT.

This clonotype was found many times. The chain joins TRBV4-2 to TRBJ1-5; D unclear. Germline V lookup: CDR1 LGHNA, CDR2 YNFKEQ. Between the trimmed V and J ends, which lost 0 bases and 4 bases, there was a span of 4 bases. This CDR3 has 13 residues. The CDR3 DNA follows: TGTGCCAGCAGCCAAGATCGGAATCAGCCCCAGCATTTT. Amino acids: CASSQDRNQPQHF.

The chain links TRBV11-2 to TRBJ2-7; TRBD1 or TRBD2 may be the D gene (5 bases each). The length of the CDR3 is 14 residues. The germline V gene has CDR1 SGHAT and CDR2 FQNNGV. V was cut by 5 bases and J by 5 bases, with 16 bases left in between. CDR3 amino acids: CASSPGPSSHEQYF. CDR3 bases: TGTGCCAGCAGCCCGGGACCGTCTTCCCACGAGCAGTACTTC. The complete variable domain, with remaining parts taken from reference TRBV11-2 and TRBJ2-7, reads EAGVAQSPRYKIIEKRQSVAFWCNPISGHATLYWYQQILGQGPKLLIQFQNNGVVDDSQLPKDRFSAERLKGVDSTLKIQPAKLEDSAVYLCASSPGPSSHEQYFGPGTRLTVT.

The table lists this clonotype with many counts. The chain employs TRBV20-1 and TRBJ2-3, with D perhaps matching TRBD1 (6 bases). V was pared by 4 bases and J by 3 bases, with 17 bases between. CDR3 size: 15 residues. Germline loops: CDR1 DFQATT, CDR2 SNEGSKA (reference sequence). The CDR3 region has the DNA TGCAGTGCTATAACAGGGCACGTAACTACAGATACGCAGTATTTT. This codes for CSAITGHVTTDTQYF.

This clonotype came up many times. This chain uses TRBV18 with TRBJ2-1; 7 nucleotides match TRBD2. The germline gives CDR1 KGHSH, CDR2 LQKENI. CDR3 size: 16 residues. V was clipped by 4 bases and J by 0 bases; unmatched bases: 6. The CDR3 here is CASSQPLAVSYNEQFF. The CDR3 DNA reads as TGTGCCAGCTCACAGCCTCTAGCGGTCTCCTACAATGAGCAGTTCTTC.

This chain connects TRBV9 to TRBJ2-3, with 7 bases identical to TRBD2. V lost 6 bases and J lost 4; bases outside the gene matches: 8. In germline, CDR1 is SGDLS, CDR2 YYNGEE. The CDR3 runs 14 residues. The CDR3 coding sequence is TGTGCCAGCACCCCTAGCGGAAACTCAGATACGCAGTATTTT. Translating gives CASTPSGNSDTQYF.